One and the same sample provided the 28 T cell receptor beta chains below, sequenced in a study of molecular identifiers for immune sequencing clone quantification. TCRdb fed the PCR reads into MiXCR, producing one record per CDR3 protein. The data contain about 68,000 distinct CDR3 sequences, 15% to 20% of them seen just once; the ten biggest clones take up about 1.5%. Sequencing was done on a sample of naive CD8+ T cells from blood, with Jurkat cell RNA spiked in. Subset meaning: FACS-sorted CD8+CD4-CCR7+CD45RA+ naive T cells. Receptors originate from a human donor in good health. Some libraries in this study had Jurkat cell RNA spiked in.

This clonotype appeared many times. This CDR3 reads CATSDPGTLTTGELFF. The CDR3, as DNA: TGTGCCACCAGTGATCCGGGGACACTAACCACCGGGGAGCTGTTTTTT. The rearrangement joins TRBV24-1 to TRBJ2-2, with a possible D match to TRBD1 (6 bases). V shed 3 bases and J shed 4 bases, with 14 bases lying between them. The CDR3 has 16 residues. CDR1 KGHDR and CDR2 SFDVKD come from the germline V gene.

This clonotype has a count of ten or more. This rearrangement joins TRBV12-3 or TRBV12-4 to TRBJ2-7, with TRBD2 matching 7 bases. V gave up 5 bases and J gave up 2 bases; unmatched junction bases: 3. The CDR3 runs 13 residues. This chain's CDR3 is CASSPGGTYEQYF. The DNA of the CDR3 is TGTGCCAGCAGTCCCGGGGGGACCTACGAGCAGTACTTC.

This clonotype showed up many times. The gene calls are TRBV28 and TRBJ2-7; TRBD2 is a possible D gene (5 bases). The germline V gene has CDR1 MDHEN and CDR2 SYDVKM. V was trimmed by 10 bases and J by 3 bases, leaving 7 bases between them. The CDR3 totals 10 residues. The CDR3 is CATRDYEQYF. CDR3 sequence (DNA): TGTGCCACCCGGGACTACGAGCAGTACTTC. The full variable domain, its missing parts supplied by reference TRBV28 and TRBJ2-7, is DVKVTQSSRYLVKRTGEKVFLECVQDMDHENMFWYRQDPGLGLRLIYFSYDVKMKEKGDIPEGYSVSREKKERFSLILESASTNQTSMYLCATRDYEQYFGPGTRLTVT.

This clonotype has a count of ten or more. The rearrangement joins TRBV18 to TRBJ2-3; the D gene could be TRBD1 or TRBD2 (5 bases each). CDR1 KGHSH and CDR2 LQKENI come from the germline V gene. V was trimmed by 2 bases and J by 2 bases, leaving 8 bases between them. This CDR3 comprises 14 residues. CDR3 loop: CASSPTGPTDTQYF. For the CDR3, the DNA is TGTGCCAGCTCACCAACGGGACCCACAGATACGCAGTATTTT.

This clonotype was seen ten or more times. The chain recombines TRBV4-2 with TRBJ2-7, with 11 positions matching TRBD2. The CDR3 consists of 17 residues. CDR1 LGHNA and CDR2 YNFKEQ come from the germline V gene. J gave up 4 bases and V 0 bases, and 8 bases lay outside the gene matches. The CDR3 coding sequence is TGTGCCAGCAGCCAAGATCCTATAGCGGGAGGGAGGTACGAGCAGTACTTC. The encoded protein is CASSQDPIAGGRYEQYF.

This clonotype was counted at least ten times. This chain links TRBV28 with TRBJ1-2; D possibly corresponds to TRBD1 (6 bases). The V and J ends lost 6 bases and 8 bases respectively, with 19 bases between them. The CDR3 consists of 14 residues. The germline gives CDR1 MDHEN, CDR2 SYDVKM. As DNA, the CDR3 is TGTGCCAGCAGCGAACCCGGACAGCCTTTCGGCTACACCTTC. It yields the protein CASSEPGQPFGYTF.

This clonotype was recorded at least ten times. The chain has TRBV27 and TRBJ2-7; D gene unclear. CDR1 and CDR2 from the germline V gene are MNHEY and SMNVEV (reference sequence). V lost 5 bases to trimming and J lost 3 bases, with 8 bases between them. The CDR3 spans 12 residues. The CDR3 DNA sequence: TGTGCCAGCAGTCCCCACTGCTACGAGCAGTACTTC. This sequence encodes CASSPHCYEQYF.

This clonotype occurred a few times. The chain joins TRBV19 to TRBJ2-7; weak D call: TRBD1 (6 bases). The CDR3 extends over 13 amino acids. CDR1 and CDR2 from the germline V gene are LNHDA and SQIVND (reference sequence). The V gene lost 5 bases and the J gene lost 0 bases, with 8 bases spanning the gap. The CDR3 DNA sequence: TGTGCCAGTAGTTACAGGGTCTCCTACGAGCAGTACTTC. Amino acid sequence: CASSYRVSYEQYF.

This clonotype was counted ten times or more. V is TRBV7-9 and J is TRBJ1-1; the D is unclear. Germline V gives CDR1 SEHNR, CDR2 FQNEAQ (reference sequence). V lost 3 bases and J 0 bases, leaving 8 bases between the germline ends. The CDR3 has 14 amino acids. The CDR3 sequence: CASSLKDVNTEAFF. CDR3 DNA sequence: TGTGCCAGCAGCTTGAAAGATGTGAACACTGAAGCTTTCTTT.

Only a few counts were recorded for this clonotype. This chain joins TRBV27 and TRBJ2-5, with 8 bases fitting TRBD2. V lost 5 bases to trimming and J lost 1 base; unmatched junction nucleotides: 9. CDR3 length equals 16 residues. The germline V gene has CDR1 MNHEY and CDR2 SMNVEV (reference sequence). The CDR3 sequence is CASSPSAGDRQETQYF. DNA of the CDR3: TGTGCCAGCAGTCCCTCAGCGGGAGACCGCCAAGAGACCCAGTACTTC.

This clonotype appeared a few times. The chain has TRBV7-9 and TRBJ2-1; no reliable D call. The V end lost 5 bases, the J end lost 6 bases, and 8 bases lay between the germline ends. The CDR3 sequence is 12 residues long. The V gene's germline CDR1 is SEHNR and CDR2 FQNEAQ (reference sequence). CDR3 sequence reads: CASSPQSNEQFF. CDR3 nucleotides: TGTGCCAGCAGCCCACAATCCAATGAGCAGTTCTTC.

This clonotype occurred many times. DNA of the CDR3: TGTGCCAGCAGCCCCACCGCGGGCTCGAACACTGAAGCTTTCTTT. Its protein is CASSPTAGSNTEAFF. The chain is built from TRBV13 and TRBJ1-1; D unresolved. The germline V gene encodes CDR1 PRHDT and CDR2 FYEKMQ (reference sequence). The CDR3 length is 15 residues. V lost 5 bases and J lost 1, with 14 bases in between.

The chain uses TRBV5-6 and TRBJ2-7; D call uncertain. V shed 6 bases and J shed 2 bases, with 12 bases lying between them. The CDR3 runs to 13 residues. Germline CDR1 and CDR2: SGHDT and YYEEEE. CDR3 residues: CASTSRYPYEQYF. CDR3 DNA: TGTGCCAGCACCTCCCGGTACCCCTACGAGCAGTACTTC.

In its sample, this clonotype was seen many times. The chain is built from TRBV11-2 and TRBJ2-3, with D unresolved. The CDR3 consists of 13 residues. Germline loops: CDR1 SGHAT, CDR2 FQNNGV. Trimming stripped 5 bases from V and 5 bases from J, with 11 bases between. The CDR3 coding sequence is TGTGCCAGCAGCGCGGCCGCGGAAGATACGCAGTATTTT. It codes for CASSAAAEDTQYF.

This clonotype showed up many times. This chain uses TRBV7-8 with TRBJ2-3; D is possibly TRBD1 (7 bases). CDR1 is SGHVS, CDR2 FQNEAQ, per germline. The ends were cut back, 1 base at V and 4 bases at J, with 15 bases in the middle. This CDR3 is built from 16 residues. DNA for the CDR3: TGTGCCAGCAGCTTAGTTGTGGCAGGGGGGTCAGATACGCAGTATTTT. Translation: CASSLVVAGGSDTQYF.

This clonotype showed up many times. The junction departs from germline at one end; a sequencing error may be responsible. This chain joins TRBV14 and TRBJ2-7, with 11 bases identical to TRBD2. The CDR3 is made up of 16 amino acids. Per the germline V gene, CDR1 is SGHDN and CDR2 is FVKESK. The CDR3 loop is CASSLVRTSGSSEQYF. CDR3 nucleotide sequence: TGTGCCAGCAGCCTCGTCCGGACTAGCGGGTCCTCCGAGCAGTACTTC.

This clonotype was picked up many times. This chain joins TRBV5-1 and TRBJ2-3; D is unclear. This CDR3 has 15 amino acids. Germline V gene data show CDR1 as SGHRS and CDR2 as YFSETQ. V lost 6 bases, J lost 2 bases, and 16 bases lay in between. The CDR3 reads CASNVREENTDTQYF. CDR3 coding DNA: TGCGCCAGCAACGTTCGCGAGGAGAACACAGATACGCAGTATTTT.

This clonotype was observed a handful of times. The rearrangement joins TRBV2 to TRBJ2-7, with TRBD2 identical over 10 bases. Germline V gene sequence: CDR1 SNHLY, CDR2 FYNNEI. CDR3 size: 16 residues. V was clipped by 4 bases and J by 0 bases; unmatched bases: 6. The CDR3 protein is CASSGGASGSSYEQYF. CDR3 in DNA: TGTGCCAGCAGTGGGGGTGCTAGCGGGAGCTCCTACGAGCAGTACTTC.

As regards this clonotype: Given a much more abundant clone one base away, this may be a read error. This chain joins TRBV6-1 and TRBJ2-3; 15 nucleotides match TRBD2. V lost 4 bases and J lost 8; bases outside the gene matches: 4. CDR1 and CDR2 from the germline V gene are MNHNS and SASEGT. CDR3 length equals 15 residues. CDR3 amino acids: CASSARTSGRGTQYF. DNA for the CDR3: TGTGCCAGCAGTGCAAGGACTAGCGGGAGGGGTACGCAGTATTTT.

This clonotype was seen at least ten times. The genes are TRBV7-8 and TRBJ2-1; 7 bases line up with TRBD2. Germline trimming cut 5 bases from V and 6 bases from J; bases unmatched to any gene: 7. The CDR3 is 14 residues long. The germline V gene encodes CDR1 SGHVS and CDR2 FQNEAQ. The CDR3, as DNA: TGTGCCAGCAGCCCCGGTTCGGGGGGCAATGAGCAGTTCTTC. It specifies CASSPGSGGNEQFF.

CDR3 amino acids: CSAKRLDSYNEQFF. CDR3 nucleotide sequence: TGCAGTGCTAAACGACTTGACTCCTACAATGAGCAGTTCTTC. The chain employs TRBV20-1 and TRBJ2-1; D gene unclear. The CDR3 is 14 amino acids. From germline, CDR1 is DFQATT and CDR2 SNEGSKA (reference sequence). The V gene lost 4 bases and the J gene lost 0 bases, with 10 bases spanning the gap.

This clonotype occurred once. This clone may be a read error of a much larger clone one base away. The rearrangement joins TRBV27 to TRBJ2-7, with D possibly being TRBD2 (5 bases). Germline V gene lookup returns CDR1 MNHEY and CDR2 SMNVEV (reference sequence). The CDR3 has 14 residues. DNA for the CDR3: TGTGCCAGCAGTACCAAGCGGACCTCCTACGAGCGGTACTTC. Its protein product is CASSTKRTSYERYF.

This clonotype was seen at least ten times. J is TRBJ2-2 and V is TRBV2, with D perhaps TRBD2 (6 bases). Trimming left V 3 bases short and J 4 bases short, with 15 bases between. This CDR3 has 16 residues. Germline CDR1 is SNHLY and CDR2 is FYNNEI. As DNA, the CDR3 is TGTGCCAGCAGTGACCCCGGAGACGGGGGCACCGGGGAGCTGTTTTTT. It encodes CASSDPGDGGTGELFF.

This clonotype was counted many times. This chain uses TRBV30 with TRBJ2-2; D is unresolved. This CDR3 comprises 13 residues. CDR1 is GTSNPN, CDR2 SVGIG, per germline (reference sequence). Trimming removed 2 bases at V and 3 bases at J, with 7 bases between. The CDR3 DNA sequence: TGTGCCTGGAGTACCGGGCACACCGGGGAGCTGTTTTTT. Translation gives CAWSTGHTGELFF.

With respect to this clonotype: Being one base from a much bigger clone, this may be a read error. The V gene is TRBV7-2, the J gene TRBJ2-3, with D possibly matching TRBD1 (5 bases). The germline V gene encodes CDR1 SGHTA and CDR2 FQGNSA. V dropped 1 base and J dropped 2 bases, with 13 bases sitting between them. CDR3 length: 16 residues. CDR3 sequence (DNA): TGTGCCAGCAGCTTAGTGTCTGGGGCTCCCACAGATACGCAGTATTTT. Protein sequence: CASSLVSGAPTDTQYF.

This clonotype was picked up many times. V gene TRBV7-6 combines with J gene TRBJ2-7, with 7 bases lining up with TRBD2. Germline lookup yields CDR1 SGHVS and CDR2 FNYEAQ. The length of the CDR3 is 14 residues. J was trimmed by 3 bases and V by 1 base; bases with no gene match: 3. Here the CDR3 DNA reads TGTGCCAGCAGCTTAGGCGGGAGCGGCTACGAGCAGTACTTC. Its protein product is CASSLGGSGYEQYF.

This clonotype was detected many times. J is TRBJ2-3 and V is TRBV7-8, with a weak D call TRBD2 (7 bases). Germline V gene sequence: CDR1 SGHVS, CDR2 FQNEAQ. The V gene lost 10 bases and the J gene lost 9 bases, with 20 bases spanning the gap. CDR3 length equals 13 residues. CDR3 sequence (DNA): TGTGCCACGAGGGGGGGGAGGGTCGACACGCAGTATTTT. This codes for CATRGGRVDTQYF. The whole variable domain, remainder taken from reference TRBV7-8 and TRBJ2-3, is GAGVSQSPRYKVAKRGQDVALRCDPISGHVSLFWYQQALGQGPEFLTYFQNEAQLDKSGLPSDRFFAERPEGSVSTLKIQRTQQEDSAVYLCATRGGRVDTQYFGPGTRLTVL.

This clonotype has ten or more counts. The V gene is TRBV5-1, the J gene TRBJ2-3; 8 bases map to TRBD2. This CDR3 contains 17 residues. Per germline, CDR1 SGHRS and CDR2 YFSETQ. The J segment lost 4 bases and the V segment lost 0 bases, leaving 10 bases of the junction unmatched. The DNA of the CDR3 is TGCGCCAGCAGCTTGGAGTTAGCGGGGCAGCATGCAGATACGCAGTATTTT. Amino acid sequence: CASSLELAGQHADTQYF.